The 17 T cell receptor beta chains listed next were all sequenced from one sample in a study of T cell responses to AZD1222 COVID-19 vaccine. Clones were read by immunoSEQ multiplex PCR, and TCRdb kept only the in-frame ones, dropping some. Of some 150,000 clones detected, more than 75% appear once; the ten largest clones hold over 15%. Material: peripheral blood, obtained on day 0 of AZD1222 vaccination. The receptors come from an adult in good health.

This clone was seen more than once but under ten times. The genes are TRBV4-3 and TRBJ1-6, with a weak D call TRBD1 (5 bases). V lost 2 bases and J lost 7, with 9 bases in between. The CDR3 is made up of 14 amino acids. Germline CDR1 and CDR2: LGHNA and YSLEER. Here the CDR3 DNA reads TGCGCCAGCAGCCAACAGGGATGGAATTCACCCCTCCACTTT. It specifies CASSQQGWNSPLHF.

This clone was detected once. This chain uses TRBV5-1 with TRBJ1-1; TRBD1 might be the D (6 bases). CDR3 length: 16 amino acids. CDR1 and CDR2 (germline): SGHRS, YFSETQ. The V gene lost 1 base and the J gene lost 4 bases, with 17 bases spanning the gap. CDR3 DNA sequence: TGCGCCAGCAGCTTGTTGAGACAGGCGGGAAGCACTGAAGCTTTCTTT. It translates to CASSLLRQAGSTEAFF.

The chain uses TRBV7-3 and TRBJ2-1, with TRBD2 matching over 12 bases. With 1 base clipped from V and 9 bases from J, the junction kept 7 bases outside the gene matches. The CDR3 contains 16 residues. Germline V gene lookup returns CDR1 SGHTA and CDR2 FQGTGA. The CDR3 is CASSLMASGGAFEQFF. The CDR3, as DNA: TGTGCCAGCAGCTTAATGGCTAGCGGGGGGGCGTTTGAGCAGTTCTTC.

A single count supports this clone. This sequence joins TRBV6-5 and TRBJ2-7; either TRBD1 or TRBD2 may supply D (6 bases each). The CDR3 has 15 amino acids. Between the trimmed V and J ends, which lost 2 bases and 2 bases, there was a span of 13 bases. Germline V gene lookup returns CDR1 MNHEY and CDR2 SVGAGI. CDR3 sequence reads: CASSYDGGGAYEQYF. The CDR3 DNA is TGTGCCAGCAGTTACGACGGGGGCGGGGCCTACGAGCAGTACTTC.

The gene calls are TRBV6-5 and TRBJ1-6; 7 bases agree with TRBD1. Germline CDR1 MNHEY, CDR2 SVGAGI. CDR3 length: 15 residues. The V gene end was trimmed by 2 bases and the J gene end by 10 bases; junction bases not matched to a gene: 8. The CDR3 loop reads CASSYLGGRYSPLHF. The DNA of the CDR3 is TGTGCCAGCAGTTACCTAGGGGGCAGATACTCACCCCTCCACTTT.

This chain links TRBV5-1 with TRBJ2-3; the D gene is possibly TRBD2 (5 bases). This CDR3 contains 15 residues. Trimming shortened V by 1 base and J by 3 bases, and 12 bases separated the two germline ends. Germline loops: CDR1 SGHRS, CDR2 YFSETQ. This chain's CDR3 is CASSLREGRTDTQYF. In DNA, the CDR3 is TGCGCCAGCAGCTTGCGGGAAGGGAGAACAGATACGCAGTATTTT.

The chain uses TRBV5-1 and TRBJ1-3; D gene uncertain. Trimming removed 0 bases at V and 3 bases at J, with 10 bases between. The CDR3 is 15 residues long. CDR1 SGHRS and CDR2 YFSETQ come from the germline V gene. This CDR3 reads CASSLGPRRGNTIYF. CDR3 coding DNA: TGCGCCAGCAGCTTGGGGCCCCGGCGTGGAAACACCATATATTTT.

The chain joins TRBV28 to TRBJ2-5; D remains unclear. The CDR3 is 14 amino acids. Trimming took off 3 bases at V and 0 bases at J, with 8 bases between the two ends. Germline CDR1 MDHEN, CDR2 SYDVKM. The CDR3 sequence: CASSFGGNQETQYF. CDR3 DNA: TGTGCCAGCAGTTTCGGCGGAAACCAAGAGACCCAGTACTTC.

The chain employs TRBV6-5 and TRBJ2-1; D is unclear. Trimming took 6 bases from V and 5 from J, leaving 8 bases between them. CDR3 length: 12 amino acids. The V gene's germline CDR1 is MNHEY and CDR2 SVGAGI. CDR3: CASSLEDNEQFF. The DNA of the CDR3 is TGTGCCAGCAGCCTAGAAGACAATGAGCAGTTCTTC.

This chain joins TRBV11-1 and TRBJ2-1, with D perhaps being TRBD1 or TRBD2 (5 bases each). The V end was cut by 5 bases, the J end by 9 bases, with 14 bases between. The germline V gene has CDR1 SGHAT and CDR2 FQDESV (reference sequence). CDR3 length: 13 residues. CDR3 protein: CASSGVSGGEQFF. DNA for the CDR3: TGTGCCAGCAGCGGGGTCTCTGGGGGTGAGCAGTTCTTC.

This chain joins TRBV27 and TRBJ1-2, with 7 bases that match TRBD1. There are 18 residues in the CDR3. J lost 0 bases, V lost 4 bases, and 14 bases had no gene match. Germline CDR1 MNHEY, CDR2 SMNVEV (reference sequence). This CDR3 is CASSSLPGTAHPNYGYTF. The CDR3 DNA reads TGTGCCAGCAGTTCTTTACCCGGGACAGCCCACCCTAACTATGGCTACACCTTC.

On this clone itself: This sample includes further DNA sequences coding for the same CDR3. The chain couples TRBV11-2 to TRBJ2-2; 7 bases agree with TRBD2. The trim removed 1 base at V and 4 bases at J, leaving 3 bases unmatched. CDR1 SGHAT and CDR2 FQNNGV come from the germline V gene. This CDR3 spans 15 amino acids. CDR3 DNA: TGTGCCAGCAGCTTAGTCGGGAGGATCACCGGGGAGCTGTTTTTT. It encodes CASSLVGRITGELFF. The full variable domain, completed using reference TRBV11-2 and TRBJ2-2, is EAGVAQSPRYKIIEKRQSVAFWCNPISGHATLYWYQQILGQGPKLLIQFQNNGVVDDSQLPKDRFSAERLKGVDSTLKIQPAKLEDSAVYLCASSLVGRITGELFFGEGSRLTVL.

The chain joins TRBV28 to TRBJ1-5; the match to TRBD1 covers 8 bases. The CDR3 runs 15 residues. CDR1 MDHEN and CDR2 SYDVKM come from the germline V gene. Trimming took 3 bases from V and 7 from J; bases not matched to a gene: 8. DNA of the CDR3: TGTGCCAGCAGTTTTGGGCAGGGGGCAAGGCAGCCCCAGCATTTT. As protein: CASSFGQGARQPQHF.

The chain is built from TRBV7-2 and TRBJ2-1, with TRBD1 matching over 12 bases. Germline CDR1 SGHTA, CDR2 FQGNSA. The CDR3 is 18 residues long. The junction had 13 bases not matched to a gene; V was cut back by 2 bases and J by 8 bases. The CDR3 coding sequence is TGTGCCAGCAGCTTACGAGGGACAGGGGGCGCGAGTCCTCATGAGCAGTTCTTC. This gives the protein CASSLRGTGGASPHEQFF.

The chain couples TRBV2 to TRBJ2-7; D is undetermined. This CDR3 region has 13 residues. Germline V gives CDR1 SNHLY, CDR2 FYNNEI. With 8 bases removed from V and 0 bases from J, the gap between germline ends came to 11 bases. In DNA, the CDR3 is TGTGCCAGCGTAAGAGGTAACTCCTACGAGCAGTACTTC. This translates into CASVRGNSYEQYF.

The chain links TRBV14 to TRBJ1-1; D is uncertain. CDR3 length: 13 amino acids. The V gene lost 0 bases and the J gene lost 7 bases, with 9 bases spanning the gap. Germline values: CDR1 SGHDN, CDR2 FVKESK. The CDR3 loop is CASSQELDGEAFF. The CDR3 nucleotides read TGTGCCAGCAGCCAAGAGCTCGACGGTGAAGCTTTCTTT.

This clone was observed a few times. The chain couples TRBV11-3 to TRBJ1-1; 7 nucleotides line up with TRBD1. The germline V gene encodes CDR1 SGHNT and CDR2 YENEEA. The ends lost 5 bases at V and 4 bases at J; junction bases unmatched: 13. This CDR3 has 16 amino acids. Here the CDR3 DNA reads TGTGCCAGCAGCACCCGGACAGGCCGAGGGGGCACTGAAGCTTTCTTT. This translates into CASSTRTGRGGTEAFF.